These 5 T cell receptor beta chains came from one sample sequenced in a study of CXCR3-negative and CXCR3-positive naive CD8 T cells. 5' RACE with UMI labels generated the TRB cDNA libraries. Following a re-call of the 5' RACE reads, TCRdb has one entry per CDR3 protein and lacks DNA. The repertoire table contains about 58,000 distinct CDR3 sequences. The source material was naive CXCR3- CD8+ T cells from blood. Subset of the sample: CD45RO-CCR7+CD27+CD95- naive CD8+ T cells lacking CXCR3 (TNR3-). These receptors were obtained from a human donor in good health. Some clones in this sample may be carry-over from other donors' samples.

The CDR3 reads CASSYPQQSSYNSPLHF. V is TRBV6-6 and J is TRBJ1-6. Germline V gene lookup returns CDR1 MNHNY and CDR2 SVGAGI (reference sequence). The CDR3 totals 17 residues.

The V gene is TRBV7-2, the J gene TRBJ2-5; without DNA, the TCRdb call of TRBD1 cannot be checked. Germline assignment: CDR1 SGHTA and CDR2 FQGNSA. The CDR3 is made up of 15 amino acids. The CDR3 protein is CASSLVVTDQKTQYF.

The chain couples TRBV3-1 to TRBJ2-7; absent DNA, TCRdb's TRBD1 call cannot be checked. Germline V gene sequence: CDR1 LGHDT, CDR2 YNNKEL (reference sequence). The length of the CDR3 is 14 residues. CDR3 sequence: CASSLRTGPYEQYF.

The V call is TRBV7-9, the J call TRBJ2-2; checking the TCRdb D call of TRBD1 is not possible without DNA. This CDR3 is built from 17 residues. Germline lookup yields CDR1 SEHNR and CDR2 FQNEAQ (reference sequence). The CDR3 is CASSLTGDRGRSGELFF.

J is TRBJ2-7 and V is TRBV12-3 or TRBV12-4. This CDR3 has 14 amino acids. The CDR3 here is CASSLQTPEVEQYF.